The present TCR beta chain was sequenced within a study of blood T cell repertoires in COVID-19. Germline CDR1 reads SEHNR; CDR2 reads FQNEAQ (reference sequence). The CDR3 totals 15 residues. Deletions cut 5 bases from V and 1 base from J, with 14 bases between. In the original workflow: Reference gene primer amplification gave estimated nucleated cell counts. Data came from immunoSEQ multiplex PCR; TCRdb stores just in-frame clones and leaves some out. The V and J calls and the clone size are those of that table, but D and trimming were determined from the DNA. The profile shows about 180,000 clones, 80% of them singletons.

Sequencing input: peripheral blood. The TCR sequence derives from a man between 65 and 85 years old with active or convalescent COVID-19. This sequence joins TRBV7-9 and TRBJ1-2; D might be TRBD1 (5 bases). The CDR3 sequence is CASSLDRQGNYGYTF. In nucleotides, the CDR3 is TGTGCCAGCAGCCTAGATCGGCAGGGTAACTATGGCTACACCTTC. Filled out from reference TRBV7-9 and TRBJ1-2, the complete variable domain reads DTGVSQNPRHKITKRGQNVTFRCDPISEHNRLYWYRQTLGQGPEFLTYFQNEAQLEKSRLLSDRFSAERPKGSFSTLEIQRTEQGDSAMYLCASSLDRQGNYGYTFGSGTRLTVV.